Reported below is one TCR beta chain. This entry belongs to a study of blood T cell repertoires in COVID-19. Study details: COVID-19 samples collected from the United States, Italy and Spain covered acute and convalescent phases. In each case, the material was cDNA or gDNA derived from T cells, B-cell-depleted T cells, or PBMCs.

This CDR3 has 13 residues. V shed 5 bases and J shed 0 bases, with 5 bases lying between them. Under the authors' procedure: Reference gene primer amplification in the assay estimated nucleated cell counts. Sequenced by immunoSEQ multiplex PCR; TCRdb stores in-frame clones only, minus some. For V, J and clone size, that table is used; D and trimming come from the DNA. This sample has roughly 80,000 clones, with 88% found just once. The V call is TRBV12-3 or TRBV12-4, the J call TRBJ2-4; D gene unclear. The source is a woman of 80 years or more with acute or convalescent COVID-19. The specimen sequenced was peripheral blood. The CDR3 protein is CASSPGAKNIQYF. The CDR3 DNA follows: TGTGCCAGCAGTCCAGGAGCCAAAAACATTCAGTACTTC.